The clone carrying this T cell receptor beta chain was counted ten times or more. The target antigen is unknown. This entry belongs to a study of T-cell reconstitution after alpha-beta-depleted transplantation in children. The CDR3 consists of 15 residues. V lost 5 bases to trimming and J lost 4 bases, with 14 bases between them. Per the germline V gene, CDR1 is SEHNR and CDR2 is FQNEAQ (reference sequence). Preparation of the TCRbeta library was carried out with unique molecular identifiers. Each CDR3 protein gets one entry after TCRdb re-called the PCR reads with MiXCR. The sample has fewer than 350,000 distinct CDR3 sequences; around 10% are singletons. The study, taken as a whole, reports: Approximately two months post-transplant, alpha-beta T cells reportedly originated from several hundred expanded graft clones. The study traced high day-60 TCRbeta diversity in some patients to surviving recipient T cells and thymic progenitors. A year post-transplant, T-cell counts and diversity derived mostly from newly produced T cells.

The sample was peripheral blood, taken 180 days after TCRalphabeta/CD19-depleted stem cell transplant. This receptor was obtained from a male patient between 2 and 15 years old who had a stem cell transplant for chronic granulomatous disease, so the T cells may come from the graft donor. The chain has TRBV7-9 and TRBJ2-2; possible D gene TRBD2, 6 bases. The CDR3 loop is CASSPGAGFTGELFF. For the CDR3, the DNA is TGTGCCAGCAGCCCTGGGGCGGGATTCACCGGGGAGCTGTTTTTT. Full variable domain (missing parts from reference TRBV7-9 and TRBJ2-2): DTGVSQNPRHKITKRGQNVTFRCDPISEHNRLYWYRQTLGQGPEFLTYFQNEAQLEKSRLLSDRFSAERPKGSFSTLEIQRTEQGDSAMYLCASSPGAGFTGELFFGEGSRLTVL.